The present TCR beta chain was sequenced within a study of blood T cells in healthy people across ages. Each of the donors had 8 to 10 milliliters of peripheral blood drawn into EDTA-treated Vacutainer tubes. The V gene's germline CDR1 is SGHRS and CDR2 YFSETQ. Unmatched junction bases numbered 4, after V lost 0 bases and J lost 2 bases. The CDR3 sequence is 16 residues long. This clonotype was recorded a few times. A J-beta primer mix and a sample-barcoded 5' primer were used in a second PCR of about 7 to 12 cycles. One entry per CDR3 protein, called by TCRdb with MiXCR from the 5' RACE reads. The data show 1,500,000 or so distinct CDR3 sequences, 40% to 45% seen once.

The gene calls are TRBV5-1 and TRBJ2-3; 9 positions match TRBD2. This TCR was sampled from a woman between 18 and 29 years old in good health. Sequencing was done on a sample of blood. DNA of the CDR3: TGCGCCAGCAGCTTGGCCTCTAGCGGGAACACAGATACGCAGTATTTT. This encodes CASSLASSGNTDTQYF.